The rows below give T cell receptor beta chains drawn from one sample of a study of regulatory T cells in long-lasting Graves disease. MiXCR was run by TCRdb on the multiplex PCR reads, yielding one entry per CDR3 protein. The table includes 550,000 to 600,000 distinct CDR3 sequences, roughly a sixth detected once. Another study also made use of these data, one on T cells in Graves' hyperthyroidism and ophthalmopathy.

The sequences come from peripheral blood mononuclear cells (PBMCs), collected at new diagnosis, from a patient treated with antithyroid drugs. The receptors shown here come from a young man with Graves disease. Both conserved end residues are part of each CDR3. Each record gives: D gene, clone size, J gene, V gene, CDR3 protein, CDR3 DNA. The D gene is left open where the match is weak. Clone size, where shown, is once, few, many, or a class for clones that have expanded.

d_call: -
clone_size: many
j_call: TRBJ1-1
v_call: TRBV29-1
cdr3_aa: CSVGGSRNTEAFF
cdr3_nt: TGCAGCGTTGGCGGGAGTCGGAACACTGAAGCTTTCTTT

d_call: TRBD1
clone_size: few
j_call: TRBJ2-5
v_call: TRBV9
cdr3_aa: CASSAGTEETQYF
cdr3_nt: TGTGCCAGCAGCGCAGGGACAGAAGAGACCCAGTACTTC

d_call: TRBD2
clone_size: -
j_call: TRBJ2-7
v_call: TRBV28
cdr3_aa: CASAGRALDHEQYF
cdr3_nt: TGTGCCAGCGCAGGGAGGGCCCTCGACCACGAGCAGTACTTC

d_call: -
clone_size: -
j_call: TRBJ1-4
v_call: TRBV27
cdr3_aa: CASSLLWDGSEKLFF
cdr3_nt: TGTGCCAGCAGTTTACTATGGGACGGATCTGAAAAACTGTTTTTT

d_call: TRBD2
clone_size: -
j_call: TRBJ2-1
v_call: TRBV6-2/TRBV6-3
cdr3_aa: CASSYIGLAAYNEQFF
cdr3_nt: TGTGCCAGCAGTTACATTGGGCTAGCGGCCTACAATGAGCAGTTCTTC

d_call: -
clone_size: many
j_call: TRBJ1-6
v_call: TRBV12-3/TRBV12-4
cdr3_aa: CASTLGHSPLHF
cdr3_nt: TGTGCCAGCACCTTGGGCCATTCACCCCTCCACTTT

d_call: -
clone_size: many
j_call: TRBJ2-7
v_call: TRBV27
cdr3_aa: CASSLRSDYEQYF
cdr3_nt: TGTGCCAGCAGTTTAAGGTCAGACTACGAGCAGTACTTC

d_call: -
clone_size: few
j_call: TRBJ1-6
v_call: TRBV27
cdr3_aa: CASRGVGNSPLHF
cdr3_nt: TGTGCCAGCCGGGGCGTCGGTAATTCACCCCTCCACTTT

d_call: TRBD2
clone_size: many
j_call: TRBJ2-3
v_call: TRBV20-1
cdr3_aa: CSGAGEKRGTDTQYF
cdr3_nt: TGCAGTGGAGCGGGAGAGAAAAGGGGCACAGATACGCAGTATTTT

d_call: TRBD2
clone_size: many
j_call: TRBJ2-1
v_call: TRBV28
cdr3_aa: CASSSPKLAGATNEQFF
cdr3_nt: TGTGCCAGCAGTTCACCTAAACTAGCGGGAGCGACCAATGAGCAGTTCTTC

d_call: -
clone_size: -
j_call: TRBJ1-5
v_call: TRBV14
cdr3_aa: CASSQERGFSNQPQHF
cdr3_nt: TGTGCCAGCAGCCAAGAGCGAGGGTTTAGCAATCAGCCCCAGCATTTT

d_call: TRBD1
clone_size: -
j_call: TRBJ2-5
v_call: TRBV20-1
cdr3_aa: CSARDIWGQGGKTQYF
cdr3_nt: TGCAGTGCTAGAGATATCTGGGGACAGGGCGGAAAGACCCAGTACTTC

d_call: -
clone_size: few
j_call: TRBJ2-1
v_call: TRBV6-5
cdr3_aa: CASSYSGGEQFF
cdr3_nt: TGTGCCAGCAGTTACTCGGGGGGTGAGCAGTTCTTC

d_call: TRBD1
clone_size: few
j_call: TRBJ1-2
v_call: TRBV6-1
cdr3_aa: CASSHAGTGLRGYTF
cdr3_nt: TGTGCCAGCAGTCATGCCGGGACAGGGCTTCGAGGCTACACCTTC

d_call: -
clone_size: -
j_call: TRBJ1-1
v_call: TRBV7-2
cdr3_aa: CASSLVTGMNTEAFF
cdr3_nt: TGTGCCAGCAGCTTAGTGACAGGAATGAACACTGAAGCTTTCTTT

d_call: -
clone_size: -
j_call: TRBJ1-4
v_call: TRBV4-1
cdr3_aa: CASSQEGGTLGEKLFF
cdr3_nt: TGCGCCAGCAGCCAAGAAGGAGGGACCCTCGGGGAAAAACTGTTTTTT

d_call: -
clone_size: many
j_call: TRBJ1-1
v_call: TRBV12-3/TRBV12-4
cdr3_aa: CASSPAQGNTEAFF
cdr3_nt: TGTGCCAGCAGTCCGGCACAGGGGAACACTGAAGCTTTCTTT

d_call: TRBD2
clone_size: many
j_call: TRBJ2-3
v_call: TRBV5-1
cdr3_aa: CASSSGSGRPLADTQYF
cdr3_nt: TGCGCCAGCAGCTCGGGTAGCGGGAGACCCCTAGCCGATACGCAGTATTTT